This entry features one TCR beta chain sequence. The antigen is undetermined. This sample was included in a study of blood T cells in healthy people across ages. Germline loops: CDR1 SQVTM, CDR2 ANQGSEA. V dropped 5 bases and J dropped 1; count of bases not matched to a gene: 2. This CDR3 comprises 13 residues. For the second PCR, which ran for roughly 6 to 12 cycles, a sample-barcoded 5' primer and a J-beta primer mix were used. A template-switch adaptor with 12 random nucleotides tagged each cDNA molecule. TCRdb reprocessed the 5' RACE reads with MiXCR, giving one entry per CDR3 protein. The sample shows hundreds of thousands of distinct CDR3 sequences, about 21% of them seen only once. Peripheral blood, about 9.3 milliliters per donor, was collected. Findings of the study overall: Leaving the PBMCs unsorted stopped any conclusive comparison of naive versus antigen-experienced cells. Because donor CMV status was unknown, expanded clonotype changes were possibly confounded.

The sequencing input was blood. This chain joins TRBV29-1 and TRBJ2-5; 9 nucleotides agree with TRBD2. This receptor was identified in a man aged 70 or older in good health. DNA for the CDR3: TGCAGCGTTCTTAGCGGGGGCCAAGAGACCCAGTACTTC. This encodes CSVLSGGQETQYF.